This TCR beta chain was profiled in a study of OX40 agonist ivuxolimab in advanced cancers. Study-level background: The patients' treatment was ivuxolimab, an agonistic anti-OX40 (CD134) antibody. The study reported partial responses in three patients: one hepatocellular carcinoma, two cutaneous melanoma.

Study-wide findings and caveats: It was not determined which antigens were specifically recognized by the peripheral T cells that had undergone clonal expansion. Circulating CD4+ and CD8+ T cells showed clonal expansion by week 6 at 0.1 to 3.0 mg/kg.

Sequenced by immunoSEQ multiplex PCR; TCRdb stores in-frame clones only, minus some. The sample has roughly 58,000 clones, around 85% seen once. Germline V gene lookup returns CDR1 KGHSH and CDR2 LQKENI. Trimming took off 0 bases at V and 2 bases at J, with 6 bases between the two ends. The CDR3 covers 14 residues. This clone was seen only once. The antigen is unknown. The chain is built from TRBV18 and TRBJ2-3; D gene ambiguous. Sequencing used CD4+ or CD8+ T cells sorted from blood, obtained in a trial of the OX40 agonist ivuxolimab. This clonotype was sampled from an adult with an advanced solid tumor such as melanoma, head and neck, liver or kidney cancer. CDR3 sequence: CASSPPTITDTQYF. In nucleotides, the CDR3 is TGTGCCAGCTCACCACCTACCATCACAGATACGCAGTATTTT.